This T cell receptor beta chain was recorded in a study of cytomegalovirus exposure and HLA in healthy donors. This CDR3 is 13 amino acids long. Trimming shortened V by 7 bases and J by 0 bases, and 7 bases separated the two germline ends. Germline assignment: CDR1 MNHEY and CDR2 SVGAGI. PCR amplification relied on 60 Vbeta primers (plus 13 Jbeta primers). TCRdb's table, derived via immunoSEQ multiplex PCR, lists solely in-frame clones and lacks some. The sample lists about 100,000 clones; roughly 79% were seen once. Study findings and constraints: In vitro data verified a few CMV-associated chains as specific for CMV antigens. Looking again later, the authors saw that most CMV-associated TCR beta chains seemed HLA-restricted. TCR beta sequences numbering more than 15,000 were associated with HLA alleles at 0.05 false discovery rate in a later analysis.

On this clone: The antigen remains unidentified.

The sample was PBMCs. This sequence was found in a man aged 40-50 years in good health and CMV-seronegative. The chain combines TRBV6-5 with TRBJ1-5, with unresolved D. The CDR3 region has the DNA TGTGCCAGCAAGAGAGATAGCAATCAGCCCCAGCATTTT. It yields the protein CASKRDSNQPQHF.